This entry lists 26 T cell receptor beta chains sequenced from one sample in a study of Graves' ophthalmopathy and Graves' hyperthyroidism. Amplification of TCR beta CDR3 regions used RNA transcripts. A first-round RT-PCR used HTBI primers, followed by a second-round multiplex PCR. TCRdb redid the calling of the multiplex PCR reads with MiXCR, one entry per CDR3 protein. Of 620,000 or so distinct CDR3 sequences detected, approximately 22% appear once; the ten largest clones hold roughly 6.9%. Sequencing was carried out using peripheral blood. These receptors were collected from a woman younger than 35 with stable Graves' hyperthyroidism. Some clones in this sample may be carry-over from other donors' samples.

The sample holds a few counts of this clonotype. The rearrangement uses TRBV30 and TRBJ2-5; D gene unclear. The CDR3 extends over 11 amino acids. Trimming pared 3 bases from V and 2 bases from J, leaving 4 bases between. CDR1 and CDR2 (germline): GTSNPN, SVGIG (reference sequence). In DNA form, the CDR3 reads TGTGCCTGGAGAATTCAAGAGACCCAGTACTTC. It codes for CAWRIQETQYF.

A few counts support this clonotype. The gene calls are TRBV5-5 and TRBJ1-2; D unresolved. The V end was cut by 0 bases, the J end by 7 bases, with 10 bases between. The CDR3 contains 13 residues. Germline CDR1 is SGHKS and CDR2 is YYEKEE (reference sequence). The CDR3 DNA reads TGTGCCAGCAGCTTGGACCTACAACGTGGCTACACCTTC. As protein: CASSLDLQRGYTF.

In its sample, this clonotype was seen once. The rearrangement joins TRBV15 to TRBJ2-5, with 9 bases that match TRBD2. The CDR3 totals 13 residues. The germline CDR1 and CDR2 sequences are LNHNV and YYDKDF (reference sequence). V lost 5 bases, J lost 5 bases, and 3 bases stayed unmatched. CDR3 region: CATSGGGAETQYF. The CDR3 DNA reads TGTGCCACCAGCGGCGGGGGGGCCGAGACCCAGTACTTC.

The chain uses TRBV12-3 or TRBV12-4 and TRBJ2-5, with D possibly being TRBD2 (5 bases). Between the trimmed V and J ends, which lost 6 bases and 3 bases, there was a span of 17 bases. The CDR3 runs to 15 residues. CDR3 nucleotides: TGTGCCAGCAGCCCCGCTATCGGGATCGAAGAGACCCAGTACTTC. Its protein product is CASSPAIGIEETQYF.

The sample holds many counts of this clonotype. This sequence joins TRBV11-2 and TRBJ2-5; 7 nucleotides align to TRBD2. This CDR3 region has 15 residues. Germline V gives CDR1 SGHAT, CDR2 FQNNGV. V trimming: 5 bases; J trimming: 5 bases; junction bases outside the gene matches: 11. CDR3 coding DNA: TGTGCCAGCAGCCCTCCGGGACTACCTAGGGAGACCCAGTACTTC. This sequence encodes CASSPPGLPRETQYF.

In its sample, this clonotype was seen a few times. J is TRBJ2-7 and V is TRBV20-1; 7 nucleotides match TRBD1. This CDR3 region has 14 residues. From germline, CDR1 is DFQATT and CDR2 SNEGSKA (reference sequence). V was clipped by 6 bases and J by 2 bases; unmatched bases: 10. CDR3 sequence: CSALRQGIAYEQYF. Here the CDR3 DNA reads TGCAGTGCACTCAGACAGGGAATTGCCTACGAGCAGTACTTC.

As to this clonotype: The junction and the germline gene differ at one end; a read error may be behind it. The chain recombines TRBV7-7 with TRBJ2-5; D is perhaps TRBD1 or TRBD2 (5 bases each). Germline lookup yields CDR1 SSHAT and CDR2 FNYEAQ (reference sequence). The CDR3 spans 15 residues. This chain's CDR3 is CASSSGLGAQETQYF. The CDR3 region has the DNA TGTGCTAGCAGTTCGGGCCTCGGGGCCCAAGAGACCCAGTACTTC.

V is TRBV6-1 and J is TRBJ1-5; the D is unclear. The V gene's germline CDR1 is MNHNS and CDR2 SASEGT. Trimming took off 1 base at V and 0 bases at J, with 7 bases between the two ends. The CDR3 covers 15 residues. CDR3 coding DNA: TGTGCCAGCAGTGAAGTCAGAAATAGCAATCAGCCCCAGCATTTT. Its protein is CASSEVRNSNQPQHF.

This clonotype was observed many times. The rearrangement links TRBV12-3 or TRBV12-4 to TRBJ1-1, with a tentative D call TRBD1 (5 bases). Trimming pared 0 bases from V and 1 base from J, leaving 6 bases between. This CDR3 spans 14 amino acids. The CDR3 sequence: CASSLAGTNTEAFF. In DNA, the CDR3 is TGTGCCAGCAGTTTAGCCGGGACGAACACTGAAGCTTTCTTT.

This clonotype was seen at least ten times. This chain uses TRBV6-5 with TRBJ2-7; 7 bases align to TRBD1. Germline CDR1 and CDR2: MNHEY and SVGAGI. Unmatched junction bases numbered 4, after V lost 2 bases and J lost 0 bases. The CDR3 is made up of 15 amino acids. CDR3 sequence (DNA): TGTGCCAGCAGTTACGCGCGACAGGGCTCCTACGAGCAGTACTTC. Its translation is CASSYARQGSYEQYF.

This clonotype has at least ten counts. The J gene is TRBJ1-1, the V gene TRBV6-1, with D maybe TRBD1 (6 bases). Germline assignment: CDR1 MNHNS and CDR2 SASEGT. Trimming took 5 bases from V and 1 from J, leaving 11 bases between them. The CDR3 totals 14 residues. The CDR3 spells CASSRDTWNTEAFF. In nucleotides, the CDR3 is TGTGCCAGCAGTCGGGACACCTGGAACACTGAAGCTTTCTTT.

This clonotype has a handful of counts. The chain combines TRBV20-1 with TRBJ2-7; unclear D gene. This CDR3 is built from 11 residues. Trimming cost V 6 bases and J 5 bases, with 11 bases left between them. Germline values: CDR1 DFQATT, CDR2 SNEGSKA (reference sequence). CDR3: CSAPAGHEQYF. The CDR3 DNA is TGCAGTGCCCCGGCCGGGCACGAGCAGTACTTC.

This clonotype was seen repeatedly, ten times or more. The chain employs TRBV6-5 and TRBJ1-2, with D perhaps matching TRBD1 (5 bases). V was clipped by 7 bases and J by 4 bases, with 13 bases between them. Germline loops: CDR1 MNHEY, CDR2 SVGAGI. The CDR3 covers 13 residues. As DNA, the CDR3 is TGTGCCAGCACCCTCGGGGCCTCCTATGGCTACACCTTC. It encodes CASTLGASYGYTF.

The chain couples TRBV6-5 to TRBJ1-5, with a weak D call TRBD1 (5 bases). V lost 2 bases to trimming and J lost 0 bases, with 11 bases between them. This CDR3 has 16 amino acids. Germline-derived CDR1 and CDR2 are MNHEY and SVGAGI. Here the CDR3 DNA reads TGTGCCAGCAGTTACCCGGGACTCAATAGCAATCAGCCCCAGCATTTT. This encodes CASSYPGLNSNQPQHF.

V gene TRBV20-1 combines with J gene TRBJ2-5, with 10 bases aligning to TRBD2. The length of the CDR3 is 14 residues. The germline gives CDR1 DFQATT, CDR2 SNEGSKA (reference sequence). The V gene end was trimmed by 6 bases and the J gene end by 7 bases; junction bases not matched to a gene: 11. The CDR3 is CSAKKREGRGTQYF. In DNA, the CDR3 is TGCAGTGCGAAGAAGCGGGAGGGCCGTGGGACCCAGTACTTC.

This clonotype was counted ten times or more. The chain employs TRBV5-1 and TRBJ1-1; no clear D gene. The germline V gene encodes CDR1 SGHRS and CDR2 YFSETQ. The CDR3 loop spans 14 amino acids. Trimming shortened V by 0 bases and J by 1 base, and 7 bases separated the two germline ends. CDR3 sequence: CASSLVRGNTEAFF. CDR3 DNA: TGCGCCAGCAGCTTGGTGAGAGGGAACACTGAAGCTTTCTTT.

In DNA, the CDR3 is TGTGCCAGCAGCTTATTTTTCGGCGGCCACTCTGGAAACACCATATATTTT. This translates into CASSLFFGGHSGNTIYF. The chain is built from TRBV13 and TRBJ1-3; no clear D gene. Trimming shortened V by 2 bases and J by 0 bases, and 14 bases separated the two germline ends. The germline V gene encodes CDR1 PRHDT and CDR2 FYEKMQ (reference sequence). There are 17 residues in the CDR3.

This clonotype was observed many times. The chain combines TRBV9 with TRBJ2-7, with TRBD1 identical over 9 bases. V was pared by 2 bases and J by 5 bases, with 5 bases of the junction left unmatched. The CDR3 totals 14 residues. Germline values: CDR1 SGDLS, CDR2 YYNGEE. Here the CDR3 reads CASSVSRTGDEQYF. Written as DNA, the CDR3 is TGTGCCAGCAGCGTTTCCCGGACAGGGGACGAGCAGTACTTC. The entire variable domain, with the rest obtained from reference TRBV9 and TRBJ2-7, is as follows: DSGVTQTPKHLITATGQRVTLRCSPRSGDLSVYWYQQSLDQGLQFLIQYYNGEERAKGNILERFSAQQFPDLHSELNLSSLELGDSALYFCASSVSRTGDEQYFGPGTRLTVT.

This CDR3 is CASSLYRDRAGYTF. CDR3 nucleotides: TGTGCCAGCAGCTTATACCGGGACAGGGCAGGCTACACCTTC. The chain recombines TRBV11-2 with TRBJ1-2, with 9 bases lining up with TRBD1. Germline lookup yields CDR1 SGHAT and CDR2 FQNNGV. The V gene end was trimmed by 2 bases and the J gene end by 8 bases; junction bases not matched to a gene: 6. The CDR3 has 14 residues.

As regards this clonotype: A read error may produce the germline difference seen at one junction end. The chain has TRBV6-1 and TRBJ2-7; tentatively, D is TRBD1 or TRBD2 (5 bases each). The CDR3 spans 14 residues. Germline V gene data show CDR1 as MNHNS and CDR2 as SASEGT. CDR3 in DNA: TGTGCCAGCTGTGAAGCTGGGGGCTCCTACGAGCAGTACTTC. Translating gives CASCEAGGSYEQYF.

This clonotype was counted a single time. V is TRBV5-1 and J is TRBJ1-6, with 7 bases identical to TRBD1. Germline CDR1 and CDR2: SGHRS and YFSETQ. The V segment lost 4 bases and the J segment 10 bases; nucleotides outside the gene matches: 11. The CDR3 spans 15 residues. The CDR3 reads CASSTGDSIVSPLHF. The CDR3 nucleotides read TGCGCCAGCAGCACCGGGGACAGTATTGTGTCACCCCTCCACTTT.

This clonotype was seen a few times. The CDR3, as DNA: TGCAGTGCTGCCGGGACAGGCGATTCACCCCTCCACTTT. Residues: CSAAGTGDSPLHF. This chain connects TRBV20-1 to TRBJ1-6; TRBD1 aligns across 8 bases. CDR1 DFQATT and CDR2 SNEGSKA come from the germline V gene (reference sequence). V lost 5 bases and J lost 8; bases outside the gene matches: 5. CDR3 length equals 13 residues.

This clonotype occurred many times. This chain connects TRBV13 to TRBJ2-4; 9 bases match TRBD2. The CDR3 runs 17 residues. Germline-derived CDR1 and CDR2 are PRHDT and FYEKMQ (reference sequence). V shed 1 base, J shed 4 bases, and the junction held 8 bases outside the gene matches. CDR3 protein: CASSLVARGGSKNIQYF. The CDR3 coding sequence is TGTGCCAGCAGCTTAGTGGCGCGGGGGGGGTCTAAAAACATTCAGTACTTC.

V and J are TRBV19 and TRBJ1-1, with no clear D. V was pared by 3 bases and J by 3 bases, with 17 bases between. Germline CDR1 is LNHDA and CDR2 is SQIVND (reference sequence). This CDR3 has 16 residues. The CDR3 is CASSMRAHLYDTEAFF. The DNA of the CDR3 is TGTGCCAGTAGTATGAGGGCCCATCTATACGACACTGAAGCTTTCTTT. Looking up the rest from reference TRBV19 and TRBJ1-1 gives the full variable domain: DGGITQSPKYLFRKEGQNVTLSCEQNLNHDAMYWYRQDPGQGLRLIYYSQIVNDFQKGDIAEGYSVSREKKESFPLTVTSAQKNPTAFYLCASSMRAHLYDTEAFFGQGTRLTVV.

This clonotype was found many times. V gene TRBV4-1 combines with J gene TRBJ1-1; D is unclear. V was cut by 1 base and J by 6 bases, with 15 bases left in between. The CDR3 is 15 residues long. Germline CDR1 is MGHRA and CDR2 is YSYEKL. CDR3 coding DNA: TGCGCCAGCAGCCAAGTTTGGGGAGGCGAATCTGAAGCTTTCTTT. Translation: CASSQVWGGESEAFF.

V is TRBV7-2 and J is TRBJ1-6; D remains ambiguous. CDR3 length: 13 residues. Germline assignment: CDR1 SGHTA and CDR2 FQGNSA. Trimming removed 6 bases from V and 8 bases from J, with 11 bases in between. CDR3 residues: CASSSLLHSPLHF. The CDR3 DNA reads TGTGCCAGCAGTAGCCTCCTACATTCACCCCTCCACTTT.